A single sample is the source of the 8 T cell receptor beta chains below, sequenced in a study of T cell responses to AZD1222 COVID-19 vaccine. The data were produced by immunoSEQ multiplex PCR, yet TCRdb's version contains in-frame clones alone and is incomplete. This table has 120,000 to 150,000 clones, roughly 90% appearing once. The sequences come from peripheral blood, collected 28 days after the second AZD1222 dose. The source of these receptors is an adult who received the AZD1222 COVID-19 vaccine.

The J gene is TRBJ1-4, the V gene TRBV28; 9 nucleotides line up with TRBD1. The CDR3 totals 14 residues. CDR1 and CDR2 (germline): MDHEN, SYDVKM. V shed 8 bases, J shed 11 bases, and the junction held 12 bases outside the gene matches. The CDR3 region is CASSRGGDRVKLFF. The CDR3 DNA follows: TGTGCCAGCTCCCGCGGCGGGGACAGGGTTAAACTGTTTTTT.

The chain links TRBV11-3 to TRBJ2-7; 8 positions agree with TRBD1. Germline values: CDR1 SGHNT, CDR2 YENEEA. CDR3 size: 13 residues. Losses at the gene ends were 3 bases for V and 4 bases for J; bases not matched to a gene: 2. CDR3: CASSFTGGYEQYF. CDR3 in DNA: TGTGCCAGCAGCTTCACAGGGGGATACGAGCAGTACTTC.

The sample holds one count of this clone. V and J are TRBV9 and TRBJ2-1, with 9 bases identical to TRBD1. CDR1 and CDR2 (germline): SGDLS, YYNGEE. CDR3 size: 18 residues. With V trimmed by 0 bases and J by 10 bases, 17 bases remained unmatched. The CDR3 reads CASSVGRGQGSGALEQFF. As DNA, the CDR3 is TGTGCCAGCAGCGTAGGTCGGGGACAGGGTTCCGGTGCTTTAGAGCAGTTCTTC.

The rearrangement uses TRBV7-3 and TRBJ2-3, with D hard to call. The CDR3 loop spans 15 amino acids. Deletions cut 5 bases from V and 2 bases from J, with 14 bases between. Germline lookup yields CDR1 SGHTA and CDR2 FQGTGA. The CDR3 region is CASSVGGWATDTQYF. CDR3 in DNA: TGTGCCAGCAGCGTCGGCGGATGGGCCACAGATACGCAGTATTTT.

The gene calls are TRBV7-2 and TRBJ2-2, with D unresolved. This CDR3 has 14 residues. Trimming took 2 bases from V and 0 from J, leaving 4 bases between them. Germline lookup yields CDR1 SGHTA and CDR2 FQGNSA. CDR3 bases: TGTGCCAGCAGCTTAAGGGCGAACACCGGGGAGCTGTTTTTT. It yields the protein CASSLRANTGELFF.

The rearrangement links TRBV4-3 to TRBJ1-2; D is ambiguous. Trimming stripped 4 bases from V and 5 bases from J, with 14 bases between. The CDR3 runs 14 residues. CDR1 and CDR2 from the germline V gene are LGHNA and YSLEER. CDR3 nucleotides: TGCGCCAGCAGCCTAACGGTGGTCGGGTATGGCTACACCTTC. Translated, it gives CASSLTVVGYGYTF.

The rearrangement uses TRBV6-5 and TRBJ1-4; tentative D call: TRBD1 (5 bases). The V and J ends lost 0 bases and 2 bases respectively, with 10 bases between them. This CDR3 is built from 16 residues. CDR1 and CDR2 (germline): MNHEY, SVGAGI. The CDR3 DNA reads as TGTGCCAGCAGTTACTCGAGGGGACCCACTAATGAAAAACTGTTTTTT. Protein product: CASSYSRGPTNEKLFF.

The CDR3 nucleotides are TGTGCCAGCAGCAGCGAGGGGAAAACGATTTCGCAGCAGTACTTC. Amino acid sequence: CASSSEGKTISQQYF. The V call is TRBV5-6, the J call TRBJ2-7; D may be TRBD1 or TRBD2 (5 bases each). V shed 4 bases and J shed 8 bases, with 22 bases lying between them. CDR1 and CDR2 (germline): SGHDT, YYEEEE. This CDR3 region has 15 residues.